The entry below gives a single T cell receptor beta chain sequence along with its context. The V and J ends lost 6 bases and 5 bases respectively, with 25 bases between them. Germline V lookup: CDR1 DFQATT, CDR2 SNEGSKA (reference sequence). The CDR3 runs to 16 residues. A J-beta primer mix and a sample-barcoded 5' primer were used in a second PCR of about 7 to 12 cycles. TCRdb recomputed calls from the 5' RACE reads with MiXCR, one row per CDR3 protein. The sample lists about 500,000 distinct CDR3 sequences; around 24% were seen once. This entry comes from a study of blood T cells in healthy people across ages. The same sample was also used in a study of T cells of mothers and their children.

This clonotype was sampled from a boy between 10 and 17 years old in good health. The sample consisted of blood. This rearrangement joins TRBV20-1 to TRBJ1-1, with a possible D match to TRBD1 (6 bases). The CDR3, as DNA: TGCAGTGCAACTAATCCGGGAAAAGGTAGGGGGACTGAAGCTTTCTTT. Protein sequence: CSATNPGKGRGTEAFF.